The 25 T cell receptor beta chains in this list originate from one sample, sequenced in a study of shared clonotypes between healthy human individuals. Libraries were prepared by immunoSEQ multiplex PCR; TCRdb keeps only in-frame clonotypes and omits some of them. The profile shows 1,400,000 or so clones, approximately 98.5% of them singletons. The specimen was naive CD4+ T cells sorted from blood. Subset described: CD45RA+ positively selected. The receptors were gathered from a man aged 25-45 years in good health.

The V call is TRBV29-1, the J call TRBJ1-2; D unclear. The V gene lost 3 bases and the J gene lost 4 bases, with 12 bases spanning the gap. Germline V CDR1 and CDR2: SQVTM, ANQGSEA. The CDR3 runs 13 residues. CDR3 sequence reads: CSVEAGTIYGYTF. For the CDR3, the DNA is TGCAGCGTTGAGGCAGGTACCATCTATGGCTACACCTTC.

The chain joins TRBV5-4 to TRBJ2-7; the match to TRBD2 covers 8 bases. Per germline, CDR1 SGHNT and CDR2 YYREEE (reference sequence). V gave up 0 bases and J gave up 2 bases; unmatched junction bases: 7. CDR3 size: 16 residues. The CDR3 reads CASSLARGGRTYEQYF. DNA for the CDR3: TGTGCCAGCAGCTTGGCCCGCGGCGGGAGGACCTACGAGCAGTACTTC.

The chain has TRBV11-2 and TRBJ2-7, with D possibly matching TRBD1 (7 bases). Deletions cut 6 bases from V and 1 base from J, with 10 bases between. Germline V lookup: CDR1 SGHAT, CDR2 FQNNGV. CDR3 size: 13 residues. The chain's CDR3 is CASREGASYEQYF. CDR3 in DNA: TGTGCCAGCAGGGAGGGGGCTTCCTACGAGCAGTACTTC.

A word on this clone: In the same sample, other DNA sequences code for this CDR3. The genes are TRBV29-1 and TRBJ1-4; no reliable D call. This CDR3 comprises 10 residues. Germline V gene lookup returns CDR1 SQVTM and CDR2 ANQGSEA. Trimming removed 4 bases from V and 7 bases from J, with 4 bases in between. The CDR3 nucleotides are TGCAGCGTTGTAGGTGAAAAACTGTTTTTT. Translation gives CSVVGEKLFF.

DNA of the CDR3: TGTGCCAGCAGCCTCACCAGCGGGAGAGCGTACGGGGAGCTGTTTTTT. This gives the protein CASSLTSGRAYGELFF. The chain uses TRBV5-8 and TRBJ2-2; 8 nucleotides line up with TRBD2. Germline CDR1 reads SGHTS; CDR2 reads YDEGEE. The CDR3 spans 16 residues. After removal of 4 bases from V and 7 bases from J, the junction contained 12 bases not matched to a gene.

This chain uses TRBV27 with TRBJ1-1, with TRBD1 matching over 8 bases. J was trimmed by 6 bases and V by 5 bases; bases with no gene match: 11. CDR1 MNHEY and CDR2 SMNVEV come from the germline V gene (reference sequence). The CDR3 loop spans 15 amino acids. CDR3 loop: CASSKRNSGGPEAFF. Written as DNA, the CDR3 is TGTGCCAGCAGTAAAAGGAACTCAGGGGGCCCTGAAGCTTTCTTT.

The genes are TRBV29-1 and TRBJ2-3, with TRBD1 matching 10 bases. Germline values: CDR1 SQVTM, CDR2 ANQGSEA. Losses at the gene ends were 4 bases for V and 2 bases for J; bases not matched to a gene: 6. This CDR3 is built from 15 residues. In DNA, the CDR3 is TGCAGCGTTGCCGTTGGACAGGGGGACACAGATACGCAGTATTTT. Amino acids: CSVAVGQGDTDTQYF.

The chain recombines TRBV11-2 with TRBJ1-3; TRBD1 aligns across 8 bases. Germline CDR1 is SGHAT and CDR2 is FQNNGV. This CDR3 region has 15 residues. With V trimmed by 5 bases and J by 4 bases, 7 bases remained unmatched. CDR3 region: CASSATGGAGNTIYF. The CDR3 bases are TGTGCCAGCAGCGCCACAGGGGGAGCCGGAAACACCATATATTTT.

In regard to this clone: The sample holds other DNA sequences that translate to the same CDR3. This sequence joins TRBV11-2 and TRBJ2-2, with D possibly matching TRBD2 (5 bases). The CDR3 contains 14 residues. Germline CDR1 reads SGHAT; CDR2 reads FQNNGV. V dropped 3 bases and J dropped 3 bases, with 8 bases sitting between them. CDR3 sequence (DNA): TGTGCCAGCAGCTTGGGGAGAGACACCGGGGAGCTGTTTTTT. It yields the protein CASSLGRDTGELFF.

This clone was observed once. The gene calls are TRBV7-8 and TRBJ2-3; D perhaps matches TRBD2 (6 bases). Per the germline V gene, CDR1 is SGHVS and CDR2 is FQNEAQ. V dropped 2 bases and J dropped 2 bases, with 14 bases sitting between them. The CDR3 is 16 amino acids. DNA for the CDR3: TGTGCCAGCAGCTTATATCAAGGACTAACCACAGATACGCAGTATTTT. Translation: CASSLYQGLTTDTQYF.

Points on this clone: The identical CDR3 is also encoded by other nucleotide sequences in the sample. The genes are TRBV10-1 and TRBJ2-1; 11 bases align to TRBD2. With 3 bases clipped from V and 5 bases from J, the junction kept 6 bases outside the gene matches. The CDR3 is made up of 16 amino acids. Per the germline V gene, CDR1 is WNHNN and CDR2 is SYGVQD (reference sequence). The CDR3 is CASSEGPGLADNEQFF. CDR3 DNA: TGCGCCAGCAGTGAAGGACCGGGACTAGCGGACAATGAGCAGTTCTTC.

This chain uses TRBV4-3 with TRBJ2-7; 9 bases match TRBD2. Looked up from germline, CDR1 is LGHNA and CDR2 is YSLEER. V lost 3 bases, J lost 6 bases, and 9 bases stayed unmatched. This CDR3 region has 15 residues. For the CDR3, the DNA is TGCGCCAGCAGCCACACAACCGGGACTAGCATCGAGCAGTACTTC. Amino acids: CASSHTTGTSIEQYF.

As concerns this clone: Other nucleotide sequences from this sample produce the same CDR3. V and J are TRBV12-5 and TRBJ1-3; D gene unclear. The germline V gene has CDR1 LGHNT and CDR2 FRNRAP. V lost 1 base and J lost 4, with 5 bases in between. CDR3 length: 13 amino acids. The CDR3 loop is CASGLDPGNTIYF. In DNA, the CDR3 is TGTGCTAGTGGTTTGGATCCAGGAAACACCATATATTTT. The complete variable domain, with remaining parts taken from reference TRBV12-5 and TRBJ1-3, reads DARVTQTPRHKVTEMGQEVTMRCQPILGHNTVFWYRQTMMQGLELLAYFRNRAPLDDSGMPKDRFSAEMPDATLATLKIQPSEPRDSAVYFCASGLDPGNTIYFGEGSWLTVV.

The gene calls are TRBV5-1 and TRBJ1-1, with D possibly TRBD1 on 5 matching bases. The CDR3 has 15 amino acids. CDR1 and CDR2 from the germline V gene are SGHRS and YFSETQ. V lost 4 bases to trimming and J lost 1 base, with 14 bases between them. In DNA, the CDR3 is TGCGCCAGCAGCCCCGGGTCAGGGTCGAACACTGAAGCTTTCTTT. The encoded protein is CASSPGSGSNTEAFF.

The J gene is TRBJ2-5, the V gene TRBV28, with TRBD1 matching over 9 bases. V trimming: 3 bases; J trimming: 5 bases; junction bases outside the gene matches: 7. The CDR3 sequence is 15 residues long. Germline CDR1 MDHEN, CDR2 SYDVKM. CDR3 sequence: CASSFHRGLGETQYF. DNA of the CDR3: TGTGCCAGCAGTTTCCACAGGGGGCTTGGGGAGACCCAGTACTTC.

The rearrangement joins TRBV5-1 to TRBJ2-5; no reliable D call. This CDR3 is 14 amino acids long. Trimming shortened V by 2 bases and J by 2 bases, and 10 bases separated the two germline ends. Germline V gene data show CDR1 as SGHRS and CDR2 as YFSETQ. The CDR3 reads CASSLSLQQETQYF. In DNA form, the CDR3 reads TGCGCCAGCAGCTTAAGTTTACAGCAAGAGACCCAGTACTTC.

The CDR3 nucleotides are TGTGCCAGCAGCTATGAGGGAAGAAACAACTACGAGCAGTACTTC. Translated, it gives CASSYEGRNNYEQYF. The V gene is TRBV7-9, the J gene TRBJ2-7; the D gene is possibly TRBD2 (5 bases). Trimming pared 4 bases from V and 3 bases from J, leaving 16 bases between. Germline V CDR1 and CDR2: SEHNR, FQNEAQ (reference sequence). This CDR3 spans 15 amino acids.

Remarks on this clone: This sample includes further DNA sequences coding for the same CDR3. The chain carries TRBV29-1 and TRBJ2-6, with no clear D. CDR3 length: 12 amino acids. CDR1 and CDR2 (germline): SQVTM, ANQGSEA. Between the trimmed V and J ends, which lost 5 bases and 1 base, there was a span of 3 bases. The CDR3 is CSVKSGANVLTF. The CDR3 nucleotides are TGCAGCGTTAAGTCTGGGGCCAACGTCCTGACTTTC.

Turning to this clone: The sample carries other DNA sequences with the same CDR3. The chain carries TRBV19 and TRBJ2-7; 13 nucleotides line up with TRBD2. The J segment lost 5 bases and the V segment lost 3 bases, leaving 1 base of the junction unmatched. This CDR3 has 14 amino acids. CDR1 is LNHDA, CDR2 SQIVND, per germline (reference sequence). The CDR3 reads CASSIGLAGDEQYF. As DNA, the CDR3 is TGTGCCAGTAGTATTGGACTAGCGGGAGACGAGCAGTACTTC.

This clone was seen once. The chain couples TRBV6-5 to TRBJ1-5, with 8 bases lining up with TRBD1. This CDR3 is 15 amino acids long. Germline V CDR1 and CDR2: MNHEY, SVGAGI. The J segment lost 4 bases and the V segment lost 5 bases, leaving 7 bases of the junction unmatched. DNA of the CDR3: TGTGCCAGCAGTCCAAGGGACAGGTGGAATCAGCCCCAGCATTTT. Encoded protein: CASSPRDRWNQPQHF.

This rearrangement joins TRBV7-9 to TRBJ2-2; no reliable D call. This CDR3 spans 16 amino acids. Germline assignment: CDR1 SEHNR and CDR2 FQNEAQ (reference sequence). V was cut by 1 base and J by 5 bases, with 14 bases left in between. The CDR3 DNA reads TGTGCCAGCAGCTTAGGAGACGGTAGACCGACCGGGGAGCTGTTTTTT. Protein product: CASSLGDGRPTGELFF. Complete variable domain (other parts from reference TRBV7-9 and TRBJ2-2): DTGVSQNPRHKITKRGQNVTFRCDPISEHNRLYWYRQTLGQGPEFLTYFQNEAQLEKSRLLSDRFSAERPKGSFSTLEIQRTEQGDSAMYLCASSLGDGRPTGELFFGEGSRLTVL.

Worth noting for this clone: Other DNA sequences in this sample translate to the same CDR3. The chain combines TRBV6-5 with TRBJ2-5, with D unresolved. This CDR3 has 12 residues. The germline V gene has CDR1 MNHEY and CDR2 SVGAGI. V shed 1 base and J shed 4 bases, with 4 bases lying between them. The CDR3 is CASSYFGETQYF. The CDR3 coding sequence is TGTGCCAGCAGTTACTTTGGAGAGACCCAGTACTTC.

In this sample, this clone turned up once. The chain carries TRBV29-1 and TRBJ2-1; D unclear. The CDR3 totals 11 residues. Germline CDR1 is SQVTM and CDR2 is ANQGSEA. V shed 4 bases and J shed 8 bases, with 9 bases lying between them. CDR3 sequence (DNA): TGCAGCGTTGTCTGGGGTGATGAGCAGTTCTTC. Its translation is CSVVWGDEQFF.

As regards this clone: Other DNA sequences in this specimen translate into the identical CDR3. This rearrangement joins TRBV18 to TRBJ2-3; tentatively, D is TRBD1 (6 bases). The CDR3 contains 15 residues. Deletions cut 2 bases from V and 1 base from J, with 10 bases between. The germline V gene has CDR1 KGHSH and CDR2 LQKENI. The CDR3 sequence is CASSPLEGGTDTQYF. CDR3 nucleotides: TGTGCCAGCTCACCATTAGAGGGGGGCACAGATACGCAGTATTTT.

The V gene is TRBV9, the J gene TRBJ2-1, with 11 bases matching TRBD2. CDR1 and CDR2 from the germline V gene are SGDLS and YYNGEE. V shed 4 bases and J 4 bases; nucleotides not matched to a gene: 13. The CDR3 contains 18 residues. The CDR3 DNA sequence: TGTGCCAGCAGCCCAGGACTAACCCGACTAGCGGGATACAATGAGCAGTTCTTC. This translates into CASSPGLTRLAGYNEQFF.